The source of this T cell receptor beta chain is a study of blood T cell repertoires in COVID-19. Study-wide background: From the United States, Italy and Spain came samples of acute and convalescent COVID-19. Sources were T cells, B-cell-depleted T cells, or PBMCs; the material itself was cDNA or gDNA.

The length of the CDR3 is 14 residues. Trimming took 3 bases from V and 4 from J; bases not matched to a gene: 2. Germline CDR1 reads LNHDA; CDR2 reads SQIVND (reference sequence). Some clones are missing from TCRdb's copy, which holds only in-frame ones; the method was immunoSEQ multiplex PCR. This sample carries about 98,000 clones, just under 85% of them seen once, and the ten largest clones take around 9.4%. The V and J genes are TRBV19 and TRBJ1-4, with 7 bases aligning to TRBD1. Material for sequencing was peripheral blood. This TCR came from a man aged 35 to 55 with active or convalescent COVID-19. The DNA for the CDR3 is TGTGCCAGTAGTATTAGGGACAGTAATGAAAAACTGTTTTTT. Translation gives CASSIRDSNEKLFF.